The 10 T cell receptor beta chains reported below all come from one sample, sequenced in a study of blood T cell repertoires in COVID-19. Libraries were prepared by immunoSEQ multiplex PCR; TCRdb keeps only in-frame clonotypes and omits some of them. The sample has about 250,000 clones, roughly 85% seen once; the top ten hold around 10%. Sequencing was done on a sample of PBMCs or T cells enriched from blood (not recorded which). The receptors stem from a woman between 45 and 60 years old with acute COVID-19.

The rearrangement links TRBV4-2 to TRBJ1-1; D unresolved. Per the germline V gene, CDR1 is LGHNA and CDR2 is YNFKEQ. Trimming cost V 0 bases and J 0 bases, with 11 bases left between them. This CDR3 is 16 amino acids long. For the CDR3, the DNA is TGTGCCAGCAGCCAAGATTGGGCGGGGATGAACACTGAAGCTTTCTTT. Amino acids: CASSQDWAGMNTEAFF.

This clone has more than one count but fewer than ten. This chain uses TRBV29-1 with TRBJ1-2, with D hard to call. Trimming stripped 0 bases from V and 2 bases from J, with 7 bases between. Germline CDR1 is SQVTM and CDR2 is ANQGSEA. This CDR3 spans 13 amino acids. As DNA, the CDR3 is TGCAGCGTTGAAGAGAACACCAACTATGGCTACACCTTC. Translated, it gives CSVEENTNYGYTF.

This chain joins TRBV24-1 and TRBJ2-3, with a possible D match to TRBD2 (5 bases). The CDR3 loop spans 17 amino acids. Trimming removed 3 bases at V and 6 bases at J, with 21 bases between. The germline V gene has CDR1 KGHDR and CDR2 SFDVKD. The CDR3 sequence is CATSDHPGSSRADTQYF. CDR3 nucleotides: TGTGCCACCAGTGATCATCCGGGATCCAGCCGTGCGGATACGCAGTATTTT.

V and J are TRBV27 and TRBJ1-1, with 7 positions matching TRBD1. The CDR3 length is 14 residues. Trimming at V came to 5 bases and at J to 0 bases, leaving 3 bases not matched to a gene. Germline CDR1 and CDR2: MNHEY and SMNVEV (reference sequence). CDR3 sequence reads: CASSGTAMNTEAFF. CDR3 nucleotides: TGTGCCAGCAGTGGGACAGCGATGAACACTGAAGCTTTCTTT.

With regard to this clone: Other DNA sequences from this sample encode an identical CDR3 as well. The chain couples TRBV5-1 to TRBJ2-1, with TRBD2 matching 8 bases. Per germline, CDR1 SGHRS and CDR2 YFSETQ. CDR3 length: 15 residues. The V and J ends lost 0 bases and 3 bases, in that order; junction bases with no gene match: 2. The CDR3 region has the DNA TGCGCCAGCAGCTTGGGAAGCGGGGGCTACAATGAGCAGTTCTTC. This translates into CASSLGSGGYNEQFF.

This chain links TRBV19 with TRBJ2-7, with a possible D match to TRBD2 (5 bases). The CDR3 runs to 13 residues. Germline CDR1 is LNHDA and CDR2 is SQIVND (reference sequence). V was cut by 3 bases and J by 1 base, with 7 bases left in between. The CDR3 nucleotides read TGTGCCAGTAGTATTGGGGAGTCCTACGAGCAGTACTTC. Translated: CASSIGESYEQYF. Combining the CDR3 with reference TRBV19 and TRBJ2-7 gives the whole variable domain DGGITQSPKYLFRKEGQNVTLSCEQNLNHDAMYWYRQDPGQGLRLIYYSQIVNDFQKGDIAEGYSVSREKKESFPLTVTSAQKNPTAFYLCASSIGESYEQYFGPGTRLTVT.

The rearrangement joins TRBV18 to TRBJ2-7, with 10 bases that match TRBD1. Per the germline V gene, CDR1 is KGHSH and CDR2 is LQKENI. With V trimmed by 1 base and J by 5 bases, 5 bases remained unmatched. The CDR3 is made up of 15 amino acids. The CDR3: CASSPQGDRGHEQYF. The CDR3 nucleotides read TGTGCCAGCTCACCACAAGGGGACAGGGGTCACGAGCAGTACTTC.

The V call is TRBV18, the J call TRBJ2-7; 9 bases align to TRBD1. CDR1 and CDR2 from the germline V gene are KGHSH and LQKENI. The CDR3 consists of 15 residues. J gave up 2 bases and V 5 bases, and 7 bases lay outside the gene matches. This CDR3 reads CASSAPGQGTYEQYF. In DNA form, the CDR3 reads TGTGCCAGCTCAGCTCCGGGACAGGGCACCTACGAGCAGTACTTC. The entire variable domain, with the rest obtained from reference TRBV18 and TRBJ2-7, is as follows: NAGVMQNPRHLVRRRGQEARLRCSPMKGHSHVYWYRQLPEEGLKFMVYLQKENIIDESGMPKERFSAEFPKEGPSILRIQQVVRGDSAAYFCASSAPGQGTYEQYFGPGTRLTVT.

The chain combines TRBV10-3 with TRBJ2-7, with 10 bases fitting TRBD1. The CDR3 spans 15 residues. The junction had 9 bases not matched to a gene; V was cut back by 10 bases and J by 0 bases. Looked up from germline, CDR1 is ENHRY and CDR2 is SYGVKD. The DNA of the CDR3 is TGTGCCACCCGTTCGGGACAGGGGAACTCCTACGAGCAGTACTTC. Translated, it gives CATRSGQGNSYEQYF.

In this sample, this clone turned up once. The J gene is TRBJ1-5, the V gene TRBV6-2 or TRBV6-3; maybe TRBD1 (6 bases). This CDR3 contains 17 residues. Looked up from germline, CDR1 is MNHEY and CDR2 is SVGEGT. V lost 4 bases and J lost 0, with 16 bases in between. This CDR3 reads CASSSPNGTNSNQPQHF. The DNA for the CDR3 is TGTGCCAGCAGTTCACCCAACGGGACAAATAGCAATCAGCCCCAGCATTTT.